Shown below are 18 T cell receptor beta chains from a single sample sequenced in a study of T cell responses to AZD1222 COVID-19 vaccine. Using immunoSEQ multiplex PCR, the repertoire was profiled, and TCRdb retains in-frame clones only, with some absent. The top ten clones hold more than 2.5% of a sample with 110,000 to 150,000 clones, about 90% of them seen once. The sample here was peripheral blood, taken on day 0 of AZD1222 vaccination. These receptors were collected from an adult in good health.

The chain combines TRBV28 with TRBJ2-7; D uncertain. Trimming shortened V by 4 bases and J by 6 bases, and 10 bases separated the two germline ends. Per germline, CDR1 MDHEN and CDR2 SYDVKM. The CDR3 extends over 12 amino acids. The CDR3 sequence is CASSSQVREQYF. CDR3 sequence (DNA): TGTGCCAGCAGTTCCCAGGTTCGCGAGCAGTACTTC.

This clone has just a few counts. The gene calls are TRBV6-2 or TRBV6-3 and TRBJ1-1, with a weak D call TRBD1 (5 bases). Trimming pared 6 bases from V and 4 bases from J, leaving 15 bases between. From germline, CDR1 is MNHEY and CDR2 SVGEGT. The CDR3 is 14 residues long. The DNA of the CDR3 is TGTGCCAGCAGACCTGGGACCGCCGGCACTGAAGCTTTCTTT. Translation gives CASRPGTAGTEAFF.

The chain carries TRBV10-3 and TRBJ2-5; D is possibly TRBD1 or TRBD2 (5 bases each). V lost 10 bases, J lost 5 bases, and 14 bases lay in between. This CDR3 contains 12 residues. From germline, CDR1 is ENHRY and CDR2 SYGVKD. The CDR3 sequence: CATSTKGETQYF. In nucleotides, the CDR3 is TGTGCCACTTCGACTAAGGGGGAGACCCAGTACTTC.

The chain has TRBV6-6 and TRBJ1-1; TRBD1 might be the D (6 bases). This CDR3 has 16 residues. Germline assignment: CDR1 MNHNY and CDR2 SVGAGI (reference sequence). V gave up 5 bases and J gave up 1 base, with 17 bases separating them. The DNA of the CDR3 is TGTGCCAGCAGTCGATCGGACAGCTTCTGGAACACTGAAGCTTTCTTT. This gives the protein CASSRSDSFWNTEAFF.

This clone was picked up a small number of times. The chain carries TRBV6-1 and TRBJ2-7, with D uncertain. V was trimmed by 1 base and J by 0 bases, leaving 16 bases between them. This CDR3 comprises 17 residues. CDR1 is MNHNS, CDR2 SASEGT, per germline. This chain's CDR3 is CASSEVARLDVSYEQYF. The CDR3 nucleotides read TGTGCCAGCAGTGAAGTAGCTCGGCTAGACGTCTCCTACGAGCAGTACTTC.

The sample holds one count of this clone. This chain links TRBV11-2 with TRBJ2-3; TRBD1 matches 8 bases. In germline, CDR1 is SGHAT, CDR2 FQNNGV. CDR3 length: 15 amino acids. V was pared by 6 bases and J by 3 bases, with 8 bases of the junction left unmatched. The chain's CDR3 is CASSYTTGATDTQYF. The CDR3 nucleotides read TGTGCCAGCAGTTATACGACAGGGGCAACAGATACGCAGTATTTT.

The chain uses TRBV28 and TRBJ1-5, with 8 bases matching TRBD1. Germline CDR1 reads MDHEN; CDR2 reads SYDVKM. The CDR3 loop spans 15 amino acids. The V gene end was trimmed by 7 bases and the J gene end by 5 bases; junction bases not matched to a gene: 10. The CDR3 reads CASTPQGDRYQPQHF. The CDR3 bases are TGTGCCAGCACCCCACAGGGGGATCGATATCAGCCCCAGCATTTT.

The genes are TRBV27 and TRBJ2-1; a weak D match, TRBD2 (5 bases). The CDR3 runs to 17 residues. The V end lost 0 bases, the J end lost 3 bases, and 15 bases lay between the germline ends. Germline V gene data show CDR1 as MNHEY and CDR2 as SMNVEV (reference sequence). The DNA for the CDR3 is TGTGCCAGCAGTTTATCGGGCAGAGGTGGACTCTACAATGAGCAGTTCTTC. Translating gives CASSLSGRGGLYNEQFF.

The chain combines TRBV7-2 with TRBJ2-2, with a tentative D call TRBD2 (5 bases). This CDR3 is 14 amino acids long. The V end lost 5 bases, the J end lost 3 bases, and 10 bases lay between the germline ends. Germline assignment: CDR1 SGHTA and CDR2 FQGNSA. CDR3 in DNA: TGTGCCAGCAGCCCTAGCTATCACACCGGGGAGCTGTTTTTT. It specifies CASSPSYHTGELFF.

The chain employs TRBV19 and TRBJ1-4; 10 nucleotides line up with TRBD1. The CDR3 totals 15 residues. Germline V gene data show CDR1 as LNHDA and CDR2 as SQIVND (reference sequence). V dropped 3 bases and J dropped 9; count of bases not matched to a gene: 7. As DNA, the CDR3 is TGTGCCAGTAGTATTCGGGACAGGGGTGGAAAAAAACTGTTTTTT. Residues: CASSIRDRGGKKLFF. The variable domain in full, completed from reference TRBV19 and TRBJ1-4, reads DGGITQSPKYLFRKEGQNVTLSCEQNLNHDAMYWYRQDPGQGLRLIYYSQIVNDFQKGDIAEGYSVSREKKESFPLTVTSAQKNPTAFYLCASSIRDRGGKKLFFGSGTQLSVL.

This chain links TRBV9 with TRBJ1-6; TRBD1 matches at 8 bases. CDR3 length: 15 residues. Trimming removed 0 bases from V and 9 bases from J; junction bases left unmatched: 5. Germline V gene lookup returns CDR1 SGDLS and CDR2 YYNGEE. CDR3 DNA: TGTGCCAGCAGCGTAGGGACAGGGTATGGTTCACCCCTCCACTTT. Translated, it gives CASSVGTGYGSPLHF.

The chain is built from TRBV5-1 and TRBJ1-2; perhaps TRBD1 as D (5 bases). V gave up 4 bases and J gave up 7 bases, with 17 bases separating them. Looked up from germline, CDR1 is SGHRS and CDR2 is YFSETQ. The CDR3 consists of 14 residues. In DNA form, the CDR3 reads TGCGCCAGCAGCCCTTTGGAGGGGAGCCTTGGCTACACCTTC. Protein sequence: CASSPLEGSLGYTF.

V usage is TRBV13 and J usage is TRBJ1-4; D perhaps matches TRBD1 (5 bases). The CDR3 runs to 14 residues. V was clipped by 3 bases and J by 6 bases, with 11 bases between them. CDR1 is PRHDT and CDR2 is FYEKMQ in the germline V gene (reference sequence). This CDR3 reads CASSFRGEDEKLFF. As DNA, the CDR3 is TGTGCCAGCAGCTTCCGGGGGGAGGATGAAAAACTGTTTTTT. Complete variable domain (other parts from reference TRBV13 and TRBJ1-4): AAGVIQSPRHLIKEKRETATLKCYPIPRHDTVYWYQQGPGQDPQFLISFYEKMQSDKGSIPDRFSAQQFSDYHSELNMSSLELGDSALYFCASSFRGEDEKLFFGSGTQLSVL.

This clone was recorded only once. The DNA of the CDR3 is TGTGCCAGCAGTTACTTCCGGGACGCGGGCGGCTACACCTTC. It yields the protein CASSYFRDAGGYTF. The J gene is TRBJ1-2, the V gene TRBV6-5, with D perhaps TRBD1 (5 bases). The germline CDR1 and CDR2 sequences are MNHEY and SVGAGI. With 1 base removed from V and 8 bases from J, the gap between germline ends came to 14 bases. The CDR3 totals 14 residues.

The chain's CDR3 is CASSELRANTGELFF. In DNA, the CDR3 is TGTGCCAGCAGTGAATTACGAGCGAACACCGGGGAGCTGTTTTTT. This chain connects TRBV25-1 to TRBJ2-2; D is unresolved. This CDR3 spans 15 amino acids. Trimming took 1 base from V and 0 from J, leaving 6 bases between them. CDR1 and CDR2 (germline): MGHDK, SYGVNS.

The chain has TRBV30 and TRBJ1-1; TRBD1 is a possible D gene (5 bases). The V gene's germline CDR1 is GTSNPN and CDR2 SVGIG (reference sequence). The V and J ends lost 0 bases and 3 bases respectively, with 17 bases between them. The CDR3 extends over 16 amino acids. For the CDR3, the DNA is TGTGCCTGGAGTGTACTATTGGGGAAAGGGGACACTGAAGCTTTCTTT. Its protein is CAWSVLLGKGDTEAFF.

The V call is TRBV5-5, the J call TRBJ2-4, with 8 bases matching TRBD1. From germline, CDR1 is SGHKS and CDR2 YYEKEE (reference sequence). The CDR3 runs 16 residues. Trimming took 0 bases from V and 5 from J; bases not matched to a gene: 7. CDR3 in amino acids: CASSLAGTGRQNIQYF. CDR3 in DNA: TGTGCCAGCAGCTTGGCGGGGACAGGCAGACAAAACATTCAGTACTTC.

The rearrangement links TRBV9 to TRBJ2-5; the match to TRBD1 covers 8 bases. V lost 1 base to trimming and J lost 3 bases; unmatched junction nucleotides: 8. The germline CDR1 and CDR2 sequences are SGDLS and YYNGEE. CDR3 size: 16 residues. In DNA form, the CDR3 reads TGTGCCAGCAGCGTAAGCGGCAGGGGGCAAGAAGAGACCCAGTACTTC. Protein sequence: CASSVSGRGQEETQYF.